This T cell receptor beta chain was identified in a study of CD8 T cells in Susac syndrome. Sequencing of TCR beta covered CD8+ and CD4+ T cells obtained from blood. Reverse transcription used about 0.45 to 1 ug RNA and random hexamers. Amplification of the TCR beta CDR3 was carried out by immunoSEQ multiplex PCR, which spanned a total of 54 Vbeta and 13 Jbeta segments. TCRdb reprocessed the immunoSEQ multiplex PCR reads with MiXCR, giving one entry per CDR3 protein. The sample lists approximately 190,000 distinct CDR3 sequences, 85% to 95% occurring once. Notes on the study in general: Susac syndrome CD8+ repertoires were clonally expanded, most strongly in CD8+ TEMRA cells.

As for this clonotype: Its antigen is unidentified.

CDR1 and CDR2 (germline): MNHEY, SVGAGI. Trimming left V 6 bases short and J 2 bases short, with 11 bases between. This CDR3 has 13 residues. The clonotype originates from a human donor with Susac syndrome. Sample: CD8+ T cells from PBMCs. The chain employs TRBV6-5 and TRBJ2-7, with D possibly being TRBD1 (6 bases). CDR3 coding DNA: TGTGCCAGCAGAAGGACAGAAACCTACGAGCAGTACTTC. Amino acid sequence: CASRRTETYEQYF.